This T cell receptor beta chain came from a study of blood T cell repertoires in COVID-19. About the study: COVID-19 samples, acute and convalescent, were from the United States, Italy and Spain. Sources were T cells, B-cell-depleted T cells, or PBMCs; the material itself was cDNA or gDNA.

This CDR3 is 15 amino acids long. Germline trimming cut 1 base from V and 6 bases from J; bases unmatched to any gene: 2. Germline CDR1 and CDR2: SNHLY and FYNNEI. Authors' methods: Scientists estimated how many nucleated cells there were by amplifying reference gene primers. Generated by immunoSEQ multiplex PCR, the TCRdb table keeps only in-frame clones and is missing some. The V and J calls and clone size were taken over from that table, and D and trimming were inferred from the DNA. The table has 95,000 to 150,000 clones, around three quarters seen once; the top ten hold approximately 16%. Sequencing was carried out using peripheral blood. This sequence joins TRBV2 and TRBJ1-6; TRBD1 aligns across 8 bases. The source is a man in his fifties or sixties with active or convalescent COVID-19. In DNA form, the CDR3 reads TGTGCCAGCAGTGAAGAGGGACAGGCTAATTCACCCCTCCACTTT. Translated: CASSEEGQANSPLHF.